The entry below describes one T cell receptor (beta chain). The data were obtained in a study of blood T cell repertoires in COVID-19. Study information: Acute-phase and convalescent COVID-19 samples originated in the United States, Italy and Spain. Sample material is recorded as cDNA or gDNA derived from T cells, B-cell-depleted T cells, or PBMCs.

How the authors handled the data: Amplifying reference gene primers gave estimates of nucleated cell counts. Generated by immunoSEQ multiplex PCR, the TCRdb table keeps only in-frame clones and is missing some. The DNA gave D and trimming, while V, J and clone size come from that table. The table shows roughly 90,000 clones, with roughly 88% occurring only once. Germline CDR1 and CDR2: MNHEY and SMNVEV (reference sequence). The CDR3 totals 14 residues. Trimming cost V 6 bases and J 9 bases, with 15 bases left between them. This TCR was recovered from a human donor with active COVID-19. The donor label of this sample is uncertain. The chain has TRBV27 and TRBJ1-6; D may be TRBD1 (6 bases). Sequences were obtained from peripheral blood. The CDR3 reads CASRATGSGSPLHF. The CDR3 DNA reads TGTGCCAGCAGGGCAACAGGGTCTGGTTCACCCCTCCACTTT.